The next 17 T cell receptor beta chains were all read from a single sample in a study of T cells after yellow fever vaccination. TCRdb re-called the 5' RACE reads through MiXCR, storing one row per CDR3 protein. The data contain 150,000 to 200,000 distinct CDR3 sequences, approximately 6.2% of them singletons. The sample was CD4+ T cells sorted from PBMCs, taken on the day of the first yellow fever vaccination. All receptors derive from a man younger than 30 who received the YFV17D yellow fever vaccine.

The chain carries TRBV18 and TRBJ1-1; unclear D gene. Per germline, CDR1 KGHSH and CDR2 LQKENI. This CDR3 has 14 residues. The V and J ends lost 1 base and 4 bases respectively, with 10 bases between them. The CDR3 protein is CASSPLGVRTEAFF. Here the CDR3 DNA reads TGTGCCAGCTCACCACTCGGGGTACGCACTGAAGCTTTCTTT.

The sample holds many counts of this clonotype. The gene calls are TRBV24-1 and TRBJ1-5, with TRBD1 identical over 9 bases. The CDR3 spans 14 residues. Losses at the gene ends were 7 bases for V and 11 bases for J; bases not matched to a gene: 11. CDR1 is KGHDR, CDR2 SFDVKD, per germline. CDR3 in DNA: TGTGCCACCAGCCACCGGGACAGGGAGGGAACCCAGCATTTT. As protein: CATSHRDREGTQHF.

There are many counts of this clonotype. V gene TRBV7-2 combines with J gene TRBJ1-4; D uncertain. Trimming shortened V by 5 bases and J by 3 bases, and 10 bases separated the two germline ends. Germline CDR1 SGHTA, CDR2 FQGNSA. This CDR3 has 14 residues. The DNA for the CDR3 is TGTGCCAGCAGCCCGGGGTTATCTAATGAAAAACTGTTTTTT. It specifies CASSPGLSNEKLFF.

This clonotype was counted between two and nine times. V usage is TRBV5-4 and J usage is TRBJ2-4, with D possibly matching TRBD2 (6 bases). The CDR3 consists of 15 residues. V was pared by 1 base and J by 3 bases, with 11 bases between. Germline assignment: CDR1 SGHNT and CDR2 YYREEE (reference sequence). This CDR3 reads CASSLPSANKNIQYF. The CDR3 DNA follows: TGTGCCAGCAGCTTGCCTAGCGCGAACAAAAACATTCAGTACTTC.

CDR3 sequence reads: CASSFTGTGIRQYF. In DNA, the CDR3 is TGTGCCAGCAGTTTCACCGGGACAGGGATAAGGCAGTACTTC. V is TRBV27 and J is TRBJ2-7, with 9 bases that match TRBD1. The V and J ends lost 3 bases and 9 bases, in that order; junction bases with no gene match: 9. Germline loops: CDR1 MNHEY, CDR2 SMNVEV (reference sequence). This CDR3 region has 14 residues.

This clonotype was seen repeatedly, ten times or more. CDR3 sequence reads: CASSSQGAGASYNEQFF. The CDR3, as DNA: TGTGCCAGCAGTTCTCAGGGTGCGGGGGCTTCCTACAATGAGCAGTTCTTC. The genes are TRBV7-3 and TRBJ2-1, with a possible D match to TRBD2 (7 bases). V shed 6 bases and J shed 1 base, with 19 bases lying between them. Germline values: CDR1 SGHTA, CDR2 FQGTGA. The CDR3 covers 17 residues.

The V gene is TRBV12-3 or TRBV12-4, the J gene TRBJ2-2, with D uncertain. The CDR3 consists of 14 residues. Trimming took 5 bases from V and 4 from J, leaving 11 bases between them. This CDR3 reads CASSMDRGTGELFF. Here the CDR3 DNA reads TGTGCCAGCAGTATGGACCGAGGCACCGGGGAGCTGTTTTTT.

This chain connects TRBV12-3 or TRBV12-4 to TRBJ1-2; 9 bases align to TRBD1. The J segment lost 8 bases and the V segment lost 5 bases, leaving 12 bases of the junction unmatched. The CDR3 totals 15 residues. CDR3 nucleotide sequence: TGTGCCAGCAGTCCCGCCGGGACAGGGCTTGAGGGCTACACCTTC. This sequence encodes CASSPAGTGLEGYTF.

This clonotype was seen at least ten times. The chain uses TRBV19 and TRBJ1-6, with D possibly being TRBD1 (5 bases). Germline V gene data show CDR1 as LNHDA and CDR2 as SQIVND (reference sequence). The CDR3 contains 13 residues. The V end lost 8 bases, the J end lost 5 bases, and 10 bases lay between the germline ends. DNA of the CDR3: TGTGCCAGTTCCGACAGAGATAATTCACCCCTCCACTTT. Translation: CASSDRDNSPLHF. Complete variable domain (other parts from reference TRBV19 and TRBJ1-6): DGGITQSPKYLFRKEGQNVTLSCEQNLNHDAMYWYRQDPGQGLRLIYYSQIVNDFQKGDIAEGYSVSREKKESFPLTVTSAQKNPTAFYLCASSDRDNSPLHFGNGTRLTVT.

The table lists this clonotype with a few counts. The V call is TRBV28, the J call TRBJ2-5; D is perhaps TRBD2 (6 bases). Between the trimmed V and J ends, which lost 6 bases and 4 bases, there was a span of 21 bases. CDR1 MDHEN and CDR2 SYDVKM come from the germline V gene. The CDR3 covers 16 residues. The DNA of the CDR3 is TGTGCCAGCAGCCATCTCCGCGGGGTTGTGGGAGAGACCCAGTACTTC. Translated: CASSHLRGVVGETQYF.

The chain links TRBV12-3 or TRBV12-4 to TRBJ2-7; 7 bases line up with TRBD2. V was clipped by 3 bases and J by 1 base; unmatched bases: 0. The CDR3 runs 13 residues. The CDR3 DNA is TGTGCCAGCAGTTTGGGGGGGTCCTACGAGCAGTACTTC. Its protein product is CASSLGGSYEQYF.

This clonotype was seen a few times. V gene TRBV5-1 combines with J gene TRBJ2-7; TRBD1 agrees at 11 bases. Germline V gene lookup returns CDR1 SGHRS and CDR2 YFSETQ. The CDR3 is 14 residues long. V trimming: 4 bases; J trimming: 6 bases; junction bases outside the gene matches: 6. Written as DNA, the CDR3 is TGCGCCAGCAGCCTGGGACAGGGGGTCGGCGAGCAGTACGTC. Protein: CASSLGQGVGEQYV.

This clonotype has more than one count but fewer than ten. The chain has TRBV7-9 and TRBJ1-5; D uncertain. The CDR3 runs to 16 residues. V lost 1 base to trimming and J lost 4 bases, with 14 bases between them. CDR1 is SEHNR, CDR2 FQNEAQ, per germline (reference sequence). The DNA of the CDR3 is TGTGCCAGCAGCTTAGGCTCCGAGGCGGGGAATCAGCCCCAGCATTTT. Its protein is CASSLGSEAGNQPQHF.

This clonotype was seen a handful of times. The gene calls are TRBV5-1 and TRBJ2-2, with D tentatively TRBD1 or TRBD2 (6 bases each). This CDR3 is 16 amino acids long. Germline values: CDR1 SGHRS, CDR2 YFSETQ. Trimming stripped 4 bases from V and 2 bases from J, with 15 bases between. The CDR3 nucleotides are TGCGCCAGCAGCGCCCGGGGGCGGGAAAACACCGGGGAGCTGTTTTTT. This encodes CASSARGRENTGELFF.

This clonotype was seen ten or more times. J is TRBJ1-1 and V is TRBV7-2; D ambiguous. Germline V gives CDR1 SGHTA, CDR2 FQGNSA. The CDR3 is 11 amino acids. V lost 3 bases, J lost 7 bases, and 6 bases lay in between. CDR3 DNA sequence: TGTGCCAGCAGCTTTTACGGTGAAGCTTTCTTT. It is translated as CASSFYGEAFF. Filled out from reference TRBV7-2 and TRBJ1-1, the complete variable domain reads GAGVSQSPSNKVTEKGKDVELRCDPISGHTALYWYRQSLGQGLEFLIYFQGNSAPDKSGLPSDRFSAERTGGSVSTLTIQRTQQEDSAVYLCASSFYGEAFFGQGTRLTVV.

In its sample, this clonotype was seen many times. The chain has TRBV7-2 and TRBJ1-1; 8 nucleotides match TRBD1. J gave up 8 bases and V 6 bases, and 11 bases lay outside the gene matches. Germline V gene data show CDR1 as SGHTA and CDR2 as FQGNSA. This CDR3 contains 14 residues. CDR3 amino acids: CASSRPGTGKEAFF. Written as DNA, the CDR3 is TGTGCCAGCAGTCGACCCGGGACAGGAAAAGAAGCTTTCTTT.

The chain links TRBV7-2 to TRBJ2-3; 9 positions agree with TRBD2. This CDR3 has 15 amino acids. The germline V gene has CDR1 SGHTA and CDR2 FQGNSA. Germline trimming cut 6 bases from V and 6 bases from J; bases unmatched to any gene: 10. CDR3 in DNA: TGTGCCAGCAGAGGCGGGGGGGCCTATTACGATACGCAGTATTTT. This encodes CASRGGGAYYDTQYF.